The 22 T cell receptor beta chains below come from one sample, sequenced in a study of regulatory T cells in long-lasting Graves disease. With iRepertoire HTBI primers and Arm-PCR of CDR3 regions, TCR beta libraries were built. TCRdb recomputed calls from the multiplex PCR reads with MiXCR, one row per CDR3 protein. The sample carries about 400,000 distinct CDR3 sequences, under 25% recorded once. Time point in this sample: persistent/refractory GD, antithyroid drugs over 5 years with positive TRAb. The TCR library used RNA extracted from PBMCs. The specimen comprised peripheral blood mononuclear cells (PBMCs), sampled when the disease was refractory, from a patient treated with antithyroid drugs. These receptors originate from a female donor with Graves disease.

In this sample, this clonotype turned up a few times. The rearrangement links TRBV7-2 to TRBJ2-1; D is perhaps TRBD2 (6 bases). The CDR3 has 12 residues. Trimming stripped 5 bases from V and 9 bases from J, with 11 bases between. Germline V gives CDR1 SGHTA, CDR2 FQGNSA. As DNA, the CDR3 is TGTGCCAGCAGCGATAGCGGACGTGAGCAGTTCTTC. Its translation: CASSDSGREQFF.

The gene calls are TRBV7-2 and TRBJ2-3, with a possible D match to TRBD2 (6 bases). The CDR3 sequence is 16 residues long. The ends were cut back, 4 bases at V and 2 bases at J, with 16 bases in the middle. CDR1 and CDR2 (germline): SGHTA, FQGNSA. The CDR3 DNA reads TGTGCCAGCAGCTCCCTCGCTAGCGTGCCCACAGATACGCAGTATTTT. It codes for CASSSLASVPTDTQYF.

The J gene is TRBJ2-7, the V gene TRBV11-2, with a possible D match to TRBD1 (6 bases). In germline, CDR1 is SGHAT, CDR2 FQNNGV. V lost 4 bases to trimming and J lost 5 bases, with 15 bases between them. The CDR3 totals 14 residues. The DNA for the CDR3 is TGTGCCAGCAGCTCCTCCGGGCCAGGGGACGAGCAGTACTTC. It yields the protein CASSSSGPGDEQYF.

The chain carries TRBV18 and TRBJ2-7; D possibly corresponds to TRBD1 (5 bases). The germline V and J ends were trimmed by 1 base and 3 bases, with 13 bases remaining between them. There are 15 residues in the CDR3. In germline, CDR1 is KGHSH, CDR2 LQKENI. The CDR3 protein is CASSPRSGMLYEQYF. The CDR3, as DNA: TGTGCCAGCTCACCACGGTCAGGGATGCTCTACGAGCAGTACTTC.

This clonotype has a handful of counts. The CDR3, as DNA: TGTGCCAGCAGTTACCCCGTTCTATTGAACACTGAAGCTTTCTTT. Amino acids: CASSYPVLLNTEAFF. The genes are TRBV6-2 or TRBV6-3 and TRBJ1-1; D remains unclear. In germline, CDR1 is MNHEY, CDR2 SVGEGT. The CDR3 runs to 15 residues. V was shortened by 2 bases and J by 0 bases, with 10 bases between the two germline ends.

The chain has TRBV4-1 and TRBJ2-1; TRBD2 is a possible D gene (5 bases). V was trimmed by 4 bases and J by 4 bases, leaving 14 bases between them. This CDR3 comprises 15 residues. Germline V gives CDR1 MGHRA, CDR2 YSYEKL. The CDR3 DNA sequence: TGCGCCAGCAGCCTCCTTTGGGAGAGGTACAATGAGCAGTTCTTC. This translates into CASSLLWERYNEQFF.

The genes are TRBV19 and TRBJ2-6; 9 bases agree with TRBD1. Germline V gene sequence: CDR1 LNHDA, CDR2 SQIVND (reference sequence). Losses at the gene ends were 3 bases for V and 2 bases for J; bases not matched to a gene: 5. The CDR3 sequence is 17 residues long. The CDR3 spells CASSIPWTGAGANVLTF. The DNA of the CDR3 is TGTGCCAGTAGTATCCCCTGGACAGGGGCTGGGGCCAACGTCCTGACTTTC.

This clonotype came up many times. The V gene is TRBV7-9, the J gene TRBJ2-7, with a possible D match to TRBD2 (5 bases). The CDR3 sequence is 13 residues long. CDR1 is SEHNR and CDR2 is FQNEAQ in the germline V gene (reference sequence). V shed 5 bases and J shed 3 bases, with 11 bases lying between them. The CDR3 coding sequence is TGTGCCAGCAGCAGCGGACGGTACTACGAGCAGTACTTC. It is translated as CASSSGRYYEQYF.

This clonotype was seen only a few times. J is TRBJ1-2 and V is TRBV29-1; 11 nucleotides align to TRBD1. Per the germline V gene, CDR1 is SQVTM and CDR2 is ANQGSEA. This CDR3 contains 15 residues. J gave up 5 bases and V 6 bases, and 11 bases lay outside the gene matches. The CDR3 DNA follows: TGCAGCGTCTCAACAGCCGGGACAGGGGGTTATGGCTACACCTTC. It codes for CSVSTAGTGGYGYTF.

The sample holds many counts of this clonotype. The V call is TRBV11-2, the J call TRBJ1-2; TRBD1 agrees at 7 bases. J gave up 0 bases and V 5 bases, and 6 bases lay outside the gene matches. This CDR3 has 15 residues. Germline V gene lookup returns CDR1 SGHAT and CDR2 FQNNGV. CDR3 in DNA: TGTGCCAGCAGCCCCGGGACAGCCACTAACTATGGCTACACCTTC. Amino acid sequence: CASSPGTATNYGYTF.

This clonotype was recorded many times. The CDR3 loop reads CSVDTGEQDLNYGYTF. CDR3 coding DNA: TGCAGCGTTGACACCGGTGAACAGGACCTTAACTATGGCTACACCTTC. The J gene is TRBJ1-2, the V gene TRBV29-1, with D possibly TRBD1 on 5 matching bases. Looked up from germline, CDR1 is SQVTM and CDR2 is ANQGSEA. The CDR3 spans 16 residues. V was shortened by 3 bases and J by 1 base, with 18 bases between the two germline ends. The variable domain in full, with the rest retrieved from reference TRBV29-1 and TRBJ1-2, is SAVISQKPSRDICQRGTSLTIQCQVDSQVTMMFWYRQQPGQSLTLIATANQGSEATYESGFVIDKFPISRPNLTFSTLTVSNMSPEDSSIYLCSVDTGEQDLNYGYTFGSGTRLTVV.

Ten or more counts support this clonotype. The chain is built from TRBV2 and TRBJ1-1, with D possibly matching TRBD1 (5 bases). V lost 3 bases and J lost 0, with 11 bases in between. The CDR3 totals 15 residues. Germline assignment: CDR1 SNHLY and CDR2 FYNNEI. The CDR3 reads CASSDRQLMNTEAFF. DNA for the CDR3: TGTGCCAGCAGTGACCGACAGCTGATGAACACTGAAGCTTTCTTT.

This clonotype has a handful of counts. The chain combines TRBV11-3 with TRBJ2-1; D ambiguous. Germline V lookup: CDR1 SGHNT, CDR2 YENEEA. The CDR3 length is 11 residues. The V end lost 0 bases, the J end lost 8 bases, and 2 bases lay between the germline ends. The CDR3: CASSLDHEQFF. CDR3 DNA sequence: TGTGCCAGCAGCTTAGACCATGAGCAGTTCTTC. Filled out from reference TRBV11-3 and TRBJ2-1, the complete variable domain reads EAGVVQSPRYKIIEKKQPVAFWCNPISGHNTLYWYLQNLGQGPELLIRYENEEAVDDSQLPKDRFSAERLKGVDSTLKIQPAELGDSAVYLCASSLDHEQFFGPGTRLTVL.

The V gene is TRBV5-6, the J gene TRBJ2-5; no clear D gene. V was trimmed by 2 bases and J by 5 bases, leaving 13 bases between them. The CDR3 covers 14 residues. The V gene's germline CDR1 is SGHDT and CDR2 YYEEEE. The DNA of the CDR3 is TGTGCCAGCAGCTTTGCGGCTGGGGTGGAGACCCAGTACTTC. As protein: CASSFAAGVETQYF.

This chain joins TRBV6-2 or TRBV6-3 and TRBJ1-1; D is unclear. Germline assignment: CDR1 MNHEY and CDR2 SVGEGT. The germline V and J ends were trimmed by 2 bases and 3 bases, with 10 bases remaining between them. This CDR3 comprises 14 residues. The CDR3 region has the DNA TGTGCCAGCAGTTACACCCACTTCTACACTGAAGCTTTCTTT. Residues: CASSYTHFYTEAFF.

Only a few counts were recorded for this clonotype. The chain links TRBV5-1 to TRBJ1-1, with 10 bases identical to TRBD1. CDR3 length: 18 amino acids. Germline V gene data show CDR1 as SGHRS and CDR2 as YFSETQ. V was clipped by 1 base and J by 2 bases; unmatched bases: 11. The CDR3 here is CASSLRVSGTGVNTEAFF. DNA of the CDR3: TGCGCCAGCAGCTTGCGTGTGTCTGGGACAGGGGTTAACACTGAAGCTTTCTTT.

This clonotype occurred a few times. This chain connects TRBV28 to TRBJ1-6; 9 nucleotides line up with TRBD1. The CDR3 is made up of 14 amino acids. Germline-derived CDR1 and CDR2 are MDHEN and SYDVKM. J was trimmed by 8 bases and V by 6 bases; bases with no gene match: 5. For the CDR3, the DNA is TGTGCCAGCAGCCGGGACAGGGTGGATTCACCCCTCCACTTT. It is translated as CASSRDRVDSPLHF.

The chain couples TRBV7-2 to TRBJ2-7; D possibly corresponds to TRBD2 (6 bases). Germline V gene lookup returns CDR1 SGHTA and CDR2 FQGNSA. The CDR3 covers 14 residues. Trimming stripped 7 bases from V and 2 bases from J, with 15 bases between. The CDR3 protein is CASTRGGAPYEQYF. In DNA, the CDR3 is TGTGCCAGCACGCGGGGAGGCGCCCCCTACGAGCAGTACTTC.

This clonotype has at least ten counts. This sequence joins TRBV2 and TRBJ1-1; perhaps TRBD1 as D (6 bases). The germline V gene encodes CDR1 SNHLY and CDR2 FYNNEI. V dropped 6 bases and J dropped 1 base, with 12 bases sitting between them. This CDR3 has 14 amino acids. The CDR3 loop reads CASRRTEGNTEAFF. In nucleotides, the CDR3 is TGTGCCAGCAGGAGGACAGAAGGGAACACTGAAGCTTTCTTT.

The chain couples TRBV5-5 to TRBJ2-7; D gene uncertain. CDR1 is SGHKS, CDR2 YYEKEE, per germline (reference sequence). V was trimmed by 0 bases and J by 3 bases, leaving 13 bases between them. This CDR3 is built from 15 residues. The CDR3 coding sequence is TGTGCCAGCAGCTTGGATGTGGGGAAGAACTACGAGCAGTACTTC. Protein: CASSLDVGKNYEQYF.

This clonotype was detected ten times or more. The chain carries TRBV7-2 and TRBJ2-7, with TRBD2 as a possible D gene (6 bases). The V end was cut by 6 bases, the J end by 3 bases, with 12 bases between. The germline V gene encodes CDR1 SGHTA and CDR2 FQGNSA. This CDR3 has 13 residues. The CDR3 reads CASRRDLNYEQYF. In DNA, the CDR3 is TGTGCCAGCAGACGGGACTTAAACTACGAGCAGTACTTC.

This clonotype showed up many times. The V call is TRBV2, the J call TRBJ2-5; the D gene is possibly TRBD2 (5 bases). Germline CDR1 and CDR2: SNHLY and FYNNEI. V shed 4 bases and J shed 0 bases, with 9 bases lying between them. The CDR3 loop spans 14 amino acids. The CDR3 nucleotides are TGTGCCAGCAGTGGGACTCCTCACCAAGAGACCCAGTACTTC. It translates to CASSGTPHQETQYF. The full variable domain, completed using reference TRBV2 and TRBJ2-5, is EPEVTQTPSHQVTQMGQEVILRCVPISNHLYFYWYRQILGQKVEFLVSFYNNEISEKSEIFDDQFSVERPDGSNFTLKIRSTKLEDSAMYFCASSGTPHQETQYFGPGTRLLVL.